What follows are 22 T cell receptor beta chains derived from one specimen sequenced in a study of human T cells and chemical hapten exposure. Time point in this sample: healthy volunteer bleed at 6 weeks. The template was total RNA from unfractionated whole blood. A single record per CDR3 protein comes from TCRdb applying MiXCR to the RACE reads. Among some 65,000 distinct CDR3 sequences, approximately 6.2% were seen once, and the ten largest hold roughly 3.4%. The specimen was whole blood. These receptors all come from a female donor in good health. Some clones in this sample may be carry-over from other donors' samples.

This clonotype has only a few counts. This chain links TRBV6-5 with TRBJ2-3, with 8 bases identical to TRBD2. CDR1 is MNHEY, CDR2 SVGAGI, per germline. The CDR3 contains 16 residues. With 0 bases clipped from V and 1 base from J, the junction kept 3 bases outside the gene matches. CDR3: CASSYSSGVGTDTQYF. The CDR3 DNA follows: TGTGCCAGCAGTTACTCTAGCGGGGTGGGCACAGATACGCAGTATTTT.

This clonotype was seen many times. The chain has TRBV9 and TRBJ2-1; D not certain. The CDR3 is made up of 12 amino acids. V lost 8 bases and J lost 4, with 10 bases in between. CDR1 and CDR2 (germline): SGDLS, YYNGEE. This chain's CDR3 is CASSNQYNEQFF. The DNA for the CDR3 is TGTGCCAGTTCTAACCAGTACAATGAGCAGTTCTTC.

This chain joins TRBV3-1 and TRBJ1-4; perhaps TRBD1 as D (6 bases). V lost 5 bases and J 3 bases, leaving 10 bases between the germline ends. CDR1 and CDR2 (germline): LGHDT, YNNKEL (reference sequence). This CDR3 region has 14 residues. Here the CDR3 reads CASSYREANEKLFF. Written as DNA, the CDR3 is TGTGCCAGCAGCTACAGGGAGGCTAATGAAAAACTGTTTTTT.

This clonotype was found a few times. The V call is TRBV19, the J call TRBJ2-1, with D perhaps TRBD1 or TRBD2 (5 bases each). The CDR3 has 15 amino acids. In germline, CDR1 is LNHDA, CDR2 SQIVND (reference sequence). V lost 3 bases and J lost 4, with 13 bases in between. CDR3 bases: TGTGCCAGTAGTATTATGGGGACCGATTACAATGAGCAGTTCTTC. This codes for CASSIMGTDYNEQFF.

This clonotype appeared many times. The chain is built from TRBV5-6 and TRBJ2-5, with a possible D match to TRBD1 (6 bases). From germline, CDR1 is SGHDT and CDR2 YYEEEE. The ends were cut back, 4 bases at V and 3 bases at J, with 10 bases in the middle. The CDR3 extends over 13 amino acids. The CDR3 coding sequence is TGTGCCAGCAGCCCGGACAGCGAAGAGACCCAGTACTTC. Its translation: CASSPDSEETQYF.

This clonotype was detected ten times or more. The rearrangement joins TRBV29-1 to TRBJ1-1, with no clear D. CDR3 length: 13 residues. Trimming left V 3 bases short and J 1 base short, with 9 bases between. The germline V gene has CDR1 SQVTM and CDR2 ANQGSEA. As DNA, the CDR3 is TGCAGCGTTGAGAAGGGAACGAACACTGAAGCTTTCTTT. As protein: CSVEKGTNTEAFF. The full variable domain, with the rest looked up from reference TRBV29-1 and TRBJ1-1, is SAVISQKPSRDICQRGTSLTIQCQVDSQVTMMFWYRQQPGQSLTLIATANQGSEATYESGFVIDKFPISRPNLTFSTLTVSNMSPEDSSIYLCSVEKGTNTEAFFGQGTRLTVV.

In this sample, this clonotype turned up a few times. The rearrangement joins TRBV5-4 to TRBJ1-2, with D unclear. Germline V CDR1 and CDR2: SGHNT, YYREEE (reference sequence). The CDR3 contains 12 residues. The CDR3 region has the DNA TGTGCTGGGCGGACCGCTAACTATGGCTACACCTTC. It yields the protein CAGRTANYGYTF.

J is TRBJ1-1 and V is TRBV5-8, with D unclear. The germline V gene has CDR1 SGHTS and CDR2 YDEGEE. Trimming left V 1 base short and J 0 bases short, with 10 bases between. CDR3 size: 15 residues. In nucleotides, the CDR3 is TGTGCCAGCAGCTTGTATACGATCTTGAACACTGAAGCTTTCTTT. It translates to CASSLYTILNTEAFF.

The J gene is TRBJ1-1, the V gene TRBV6-2 or TRBV6-3; D unresolved. The germline CDR1 and CDR2 sequences are MNHEY and SVGEGT. Trimming took off 7 bases at V and 1 base at J, with 16 bases between the two ends. This CDR3 comprises 15 residues. The CDR3 region is CASTQGQTRNTEAFF. In DNA, the CDR3 is TGTGCCAGCACCCAAGGGCAGACAAGGAACACTGAAGCTTTCTTT.

The V and J genes are TRBV30 and TRBJ2-7; 9 bases line up with TRBD1. The V and J ends lost 4 bases and 2 bases, in that order; junction bases with no gene match: 6. The CDR3 covers 14 residues. The V gene's germline CDR1 is GTSNPN and CDR2 SVGIG (reference sequence). CDR3 sequence: CAWTNRGLTYEQYF. Written as DNA, the CDR3 is TGTGCCTGGACGAACAGGGGGCTTACCTACGAGCAGTACTTC.

This clonotype was found many times. This sequence joins TRBV19 and TRBJ2-7, with TRBD1 matching 10 bases. The CDR3 has 15 residues. Unmatched junction bases numbered 4, after V lost 4 bases and J lost 1 base. CDR1 LNHDA and CDR2 SQIVND come from the germline V gene (reference sequence). Here the CDR3 DNA reads TGTGCCAGTAGTACGCCGGACAGGGGGTCCTACGAGCAGTACTTC. Translated: CASSTPDRGSYEQYF. The full variable domain, rest sourced from reference TRBV19 and TRBJ2-7, is DGGITQSPKYLFRKEGQNVTLSCEQNLNHDAMYWYRQDPGQGLRLIYYSQIVNDFQKGDIAEGYSVSREKKESFPLTVTSAQKNPTAFYLCASSTPDRGSYEQYFGPGTRLTVT.

V gene TRBV19 combines with J gene TRBJ1-5; D remains unclear. The CDR3 runs 21 residues. Germline CDR1 and CDR2: LNHDA and SQIVND (reference sequence). Trimming took off 3 bases at V and 2 bases at J, with 29 bases between the two ends. DNA of the CDR3: TGTGCCAGTAGTATTGAGGGTACCGGGAGCTCCCGAGAGGCGGGCAATCAGCCCCAGCATTTT. This translates into CASSIEGTGSSREAGNQPQHF.

This clonotype was found many times. One end of the junction fails to match germline, which may point to a read error. The DNA for the CDR3 is TGTGCTAGCAGTCAGGGACAGTCGGGAGAGACCCAGTACTTC. Its protein product is CASSQGQSGETQYF. The chain carries TRBV7-7 and TRBJ2-5; 7 bases fit TRBD1. This CDR3 contains 14 residues. Germline assignment: CDR1 SSHAT and CDR2 FNYEAQ (reference sequence).

The chain joins TRBV18 to TRBJ2-3, with D perhaps matching TRBD1 (5 bases). V gave up 5 bases and J gave up 1 base, with 10 bases separating them. CDR3 length: 14 amino acids. Germline lookup yields CDR1 KGHSH and CDR2 LQKENI. The CDR3 loop reads CASSYDRRTDTQYF. CDR3 in DNA: TGTGCCAGCTCATATGACAGACGCACAGATACGCAGTATTTT. Combining the CDR3 with reference TRBV18 and TRBJ2-3 gives the whole variable domain NAGVMQNPRHLVRRRGQEARLRCSPMKGHSHVYWYRQLPEEGLKFMVYLQKENIIDESGMPKERFSAEFPKEGPSILRIQQVVRGDSAAYFCASSYDRRTDTQYFGPGTRLTVL.

In its sample, this clonotype was seen a few times. The chain employs TRBV27 and TRBJ1-6; 9 bases align to TRBD1. V trimming: 6 bases; J trimming: 6 bases; junction bases outside the gene matches: 15. The CDR3 is 18 residues long. The germline V gene encodes CDR1 MNHEY and CDR2 SMNVEV (reference sequence). CDR3 in DNA: TGTGCCAGCAGGGGAGTCTTGGGACAGGGTCGTGGTAATTCACCCCTCCACTTT. Translating it yields CASRGVLGQGRGNSPLHF.

J is TRBJ2-5 and V is TRBV6-2 or TRBV6-3; D not resolved. The V and J ends lost 5 bases and 7 bases respectively, with 5 bases between them. CDR3 size: 10 residues. Germline CDR1 is MNHEY and CDR2 is SVGEGT. The CDR3 spells CASSGRTQYF. The DNA for the CDR3 is TGTGCCAGCAGTGGACGGACCCAGTACTTC.

The chain carries TRBV6-1 and TRBJ2-3; 10 nucleotides agree with TRBD1. Germline CDR1 reads MNHNS; CDR2 reads SASEGT. Losses at the gene ends were 8 bases for V and 0 bases for J; bases not matched to a gene: 2. This CDR3 is built from 14 residues. The CDR3 bases are TGTGCCAGCGGGACAGGGGATAGCACAGATACGCAGTATTTT. Translated: CASGTGDSTDTQYF.

The chain is built from TRBV6-6 and TRBJ1-2; 10 bases line up with TRBD1. Germline V gene data show CDR1 as MNHNY and CDR2 as SVGAGI (reference sequence). The V and J ends lost 5 bases and 6 bases, in that order; junction bases with no gene match: 6. This CDR3 is 14 amino acids long. The CDR3 is CASSQDRGIDGYTF. CDR3 nucleotide sequence: TGTGCCAGCAGTCAGGACAGGGGGATTGATGGCTACACCTTC.

This clonotype was seen a handful of times. The chain has TRBV6-2 or TRBV6-3 and TRBJ2-1; 8 bases line up with TRBD2. V lost 6 bases and J lost 6; bases outside the gene matches: 10. Per germline, CDR1 MNHEY and CDR2 SVGEGT. The CDR3 has 15 amino acids. The CDR3 loop is CASRASGSGLNEQFF. Written as DNA, the CDR3 is TGTGCCAGCAGGGCGAGCGGGAGTGGTCTCAATGAGCAGTTCTTC.

This clonotype occurred a few times. This chain links TRBV10-1 with TRBJ2-7; 7 nucleotides align to TRBD1. The CDR3 covers 14 residues. CDR1 is WNHNN, CDR2 SYGVQD, per germline (reference sequence). After removal of 4 bases from V and 2 bases from J, the junction contained 5 bases not matched to a gene. The CDR3 nucleotides read TGCGCCAGCAGTGGGTCCGGACAGGCCTACGAGCAGTACTTC. It is translated as CASSGSGQAYEQYF.

The chain links TRBV7-8 to TRBJ1-5; D not certain. The germline V gene has CDR1 SGHVS and CDR2 FQNEAQ. V gave up 5 bases and J gave up 4 bases, with 12 bases separating them. The CDR3 contains 14 residues. The CDR3 reads CASSVGRMNQPQHF. CDR3 DNA: TGTGCCAGCAGCGTCGGACGGATGAATCAGCCCCAGCATTTT. Combining the CDR3 with reference TRBV7-8 and TRBJ1-5 gives the whole variable domain GAGVSQSPRYKVAKRGQDVALRCDPISGHVSLFWYQQALGQGPEFLTYFQNEAQLDKSGLPSDRFFAERPEGSVSTLKIQRTQQEDSAVYLCASSVGRMNQPQHFGDGTRLSIL.

This clonotype was recorded many times. This chain uses TRBV20-1 with TRBJ2-3; 11 bases agree with TRBD2. V lost 2 bases to trimming and J lost 1 base; unmatched junction nucleotides: 5. Germline loops: CDR1 DFQATT, CDR2 SNEGSKA (reference sequence). The CDR3 contains 16 residues. CDR3 protein: CSARRSGLAGTDTQYF. The CDR3 DNA reads TGCAGTGCTAGACGGTCGGGACTAGCGGGCACAGATACGCAGTATTTT.